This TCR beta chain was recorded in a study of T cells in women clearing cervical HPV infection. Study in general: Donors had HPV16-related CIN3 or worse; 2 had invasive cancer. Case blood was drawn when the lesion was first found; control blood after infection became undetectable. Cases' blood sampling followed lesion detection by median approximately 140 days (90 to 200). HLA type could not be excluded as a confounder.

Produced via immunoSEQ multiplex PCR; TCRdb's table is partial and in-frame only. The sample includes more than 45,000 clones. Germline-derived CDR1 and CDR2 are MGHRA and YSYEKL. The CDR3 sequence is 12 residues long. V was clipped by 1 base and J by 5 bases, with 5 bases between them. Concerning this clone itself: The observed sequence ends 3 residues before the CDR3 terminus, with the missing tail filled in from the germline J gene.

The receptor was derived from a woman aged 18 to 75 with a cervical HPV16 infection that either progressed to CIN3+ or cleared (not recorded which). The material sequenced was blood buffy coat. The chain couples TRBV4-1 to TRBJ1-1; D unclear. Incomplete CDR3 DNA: TGCGCCAGCAGCCAAGGAAGGACTGAA. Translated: CASSQGRTE. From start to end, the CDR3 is CASSQGRTEAFF.